The text below deals with one T cell receptor beta chain. It has no known antigen specificity. It has no much larger one-base neighbor in the sample; base qualities were not kept. V gives up 2 bases and J gives up 0 bases, and the segment between their germline ends measures 5 bases. The CDR3 runs 14 amino acids, cysteine and phenylalanine included. Only the CDR3 DNA stays, 42 bases, in frame from base 1. CDR1 and CDR2 are read off the germline V gene as MNHEY and SVGAGI. TCRbeta CDR3 regions were amplified from genomic DNA using the immunoSEQ Assay, a bias-controlled multiplex PCR. The original pipeline was this. Nucleated cell counts per sample were estimated from amplification of reference gene primers within the assay. To quantify the absolute abundance of each unique TCRbeta CDR3 rearrangement, sequence reads were collapsed and filtered. For each sample, productive Simpson clonality was calculated as the square root of Simpson's diversity index over productive rearrangements. Sourced from immuneACCESS, this table was stored by TCRdb with only in-frame sequences that have V and J called. A share of the clones is absent; for the studies checked, an unresolved V gene accounts for under half, and the remainder has no known explanation. V and J calls and clone size are as listed in that table; D and trimming were resolved from the DNA. Across this sample there are about 140,000 clones, with 76% seen only once. The ten largest clones add up to around 4.2% of the sample.

Whole blood was collected in K2EDTA tubes by collaborating institutions according to the institutions' own protocols. For TCRbeta analysis, collaborator samples were shipped as frozen whole blood, as isolated PBMCs, or as DNA extracted from either sample type. The sample originates from a study of blood T cell repertoires in COVID-19 (dated by TCRdb to about 2020). Context from the whole study: Collaborator samples came from the United States, Italy and Spain and covered acute and convalescent phases of COVID-19. The material from the prospective study consisted of cDNA or gDNA derived from T cells, B-cell-depleted T cells, or PBMCs. The dataset comprised deeply sampled blood TCRbeta repertoires from subjects exposed to, actively infected with, or recovered from COVID-19. The repertoires were made available in a free public database intended to serve as a resource for research on the immune response to SARS-CoV-2. The samples were drawn from two sources: the first 160 participants of the ongoing ImmuneRACE study, and 1,200 or so subjects contributed by 6 global collaborators. A de-identified subject ID, COVID-19 status, age in years and sex were almost always included in the sample metadata. HLA class I and class II types, where available, came from metadata supplied by the sample provider rather than from assay-based typing. Broader findings and caveats from the paper: Clinical and demographic metadata were provided uncurated, with the amount varying by source and participant.

This sequence uses TRBV6-5 and TRBJ1-5, with the D gene too uncertain to name. This receptor was identified in an elderly woman with active or convalescent COVID-19. Sample: peripheral blood. The DNA sequence is given as TGTGCCAGCAGTTACCTAAATAGCAATCAGCCCCAGCATTTT. This is translated as CASSYLNSNQPQHF.